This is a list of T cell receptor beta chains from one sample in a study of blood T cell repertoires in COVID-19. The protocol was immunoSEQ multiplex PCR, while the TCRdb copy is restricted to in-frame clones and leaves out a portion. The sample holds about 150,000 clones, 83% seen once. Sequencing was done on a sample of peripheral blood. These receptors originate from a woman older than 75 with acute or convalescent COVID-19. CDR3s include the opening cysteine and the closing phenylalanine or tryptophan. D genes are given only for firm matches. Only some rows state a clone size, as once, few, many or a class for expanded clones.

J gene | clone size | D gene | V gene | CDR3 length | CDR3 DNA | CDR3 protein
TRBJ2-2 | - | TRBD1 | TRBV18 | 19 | TGTGCCAGCTCACCATTGGGGCAGGGGGTCGTTGGAGTCACCGGGGAGCTGTTTTTT | CASSPLGQGVVGVTGELFF
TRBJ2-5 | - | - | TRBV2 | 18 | TGTGCCAGCACTGAAACAGGGATACCAGTAAAGGCACAAGAGACCCAGTACTTC | CASTETGIPVKAQETQYF
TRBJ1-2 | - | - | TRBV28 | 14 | TGTGCCAGCCTACCCTGGGCTACGGAAACCGGCTACACCTTC | CASLPWATETGYTF
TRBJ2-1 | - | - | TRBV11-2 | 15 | TGTGCCAGCAGCTCGGACTATTTACCCCACAATGAGCAGTTCTTC | CASSSDYLPHNEQFF
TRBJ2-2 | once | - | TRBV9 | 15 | TGTGCCAGCAGCGTAGGGGGCGCGAACACCGGGGAGCTGTTTTTT | CASSVGGANTGELFF
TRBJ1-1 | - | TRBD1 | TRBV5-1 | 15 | TGCGCCAGCACCAAATGGGGACAGCCGAACACTGAAGCTTTCTTT | CASTKWGQPNTEAFF
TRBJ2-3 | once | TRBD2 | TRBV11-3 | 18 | TGTGCCAGCAGCCGGGGACTAGCGGGACTAACTAGCACAGATACGCAGTATTTT | CASSRGLAGLTSTDTQYF
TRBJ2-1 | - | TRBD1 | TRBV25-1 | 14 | TGTGCCAGCACCGGGACAGGGGGCTACAATGAGCAGTTCTTC | CASTGTGGYNEQFF
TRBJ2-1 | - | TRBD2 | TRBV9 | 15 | TGTGCCAGCTCCTCCGGGACTAGCAGTTACAATGAGCAGTTCTTC | CASSSGTSSYNEQFF
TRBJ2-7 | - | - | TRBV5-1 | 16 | TGCGCCAGCAGCTTGGGAGGACAATCTTACTCCTACGAGCAGTACTTC | CASSLGGQSYSYEQYF
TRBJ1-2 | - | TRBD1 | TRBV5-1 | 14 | TGCGCCAGCAGCTCCACCACAGGGGGAGGTGGCTACACCTTC | CASSSTTGGGGYTF
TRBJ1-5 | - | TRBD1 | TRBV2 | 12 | TGTGCCAGCAGGACAGGGGGGAGTCCCCAGCATTTT | CASRTGGSPQHF
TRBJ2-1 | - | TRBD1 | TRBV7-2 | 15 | TGTGCCAGCAGCTTAGGACCCGGACAGGTCAATGAGCAGTTCTTC | CASSLGPGQVNEQFF
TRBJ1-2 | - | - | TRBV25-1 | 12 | TGTGCCAGCATGAGGTCTAACTATGGCTACACCTTC | CASMRSNYGYTF
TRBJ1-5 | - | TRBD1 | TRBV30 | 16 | TGTGCCTGGAGTGACCCACGGACAGGAAGCAATCAGCCCCAGCATTTT | CAWSDPRTGSNQPQHF
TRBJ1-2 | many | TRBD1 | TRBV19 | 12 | TGTGCCAGTAACTACAGGGGCTATGGCTACACCTTC | CASNYRGYGYTF
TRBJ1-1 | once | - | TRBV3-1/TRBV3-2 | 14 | TGTGCCAGCAGCCAAGATCATAGAGATTCTGAAGCTTTCTTT | CASSQDHRDSEAFF
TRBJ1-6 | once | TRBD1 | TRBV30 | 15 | TGTGCCTGGAGTGTCAGGGGGGTTAATAATTCACCCCTCCACTTT | CAWSVRGVNNSPLHF